This T cell receptor beta chain was found in a study of CD8 T cells in ankylosing spondylitis. Study-wide points: Significant enrichment of disease-linked clones was reportedly seen in matched ankylosing spondylitis synovial fluid. CD8+ by phenotype, disease-linked clones were relatively rare in peripheral blood. In reactive arthritis synovial fluid and blood, some motif variants had been reported before.

In regard to this clonotype: The antigen remains undetermined.

V was clipped by 5 bases and J by 3 bases; unmatched bases: 11. CDR1 SEHNR and CDR2 FQNEAQ come from the germline V gene (reference sequence). The CDR3 has 16 amino acids. Each TCR beta library was made by quantitative 5'-RACE that incorporated molecular barcodes. One entry per CDR3 protein, called by TCRdb with MiXCR from the 5' RACE reads. The sample shows 350,000 to 450,000 distinct CDR3 sequences, roughly 20% of them seen only once. The chain couples TRBV7-9 to TRBJ2-5; 8 bases agree with TRBD2. The TCR was taken from a male donor with ankylosing spondylitis or in good health (not recorded which). The sequencing input was blood, either unsorted or a sorted T cell fraction (not recorded which). DNA of the CDR3: TGTGCCAGCAGCAGCCCGGGACTAGGAGCGGAAGAGACCCAGTACTTC. This encodes CASSSPGLGAEETQYF. Drawing the rest from reference TRBV7-9 and TRBJ2-5, the complete variable domain is DTGVSQNPRHKITKRGQNVTFRCDPISEHNRLYWYRQTLGQGPEFLTYFQNEAQLEKSRLLSDRFSAERPKGSFSTLEIQRTEQGDSAMYLCASSSPGLGAEETQYFGPGTRLLVL.